The 4 T cell receptor beta chains below all came from one sample that was sequenced in a study of blood T cell repertoires in COVID-19. Clones were sequenced by immunoSEQ multiplex PCR, and TCRdb holds only the in-frame ones, with some missing. The data contain about 49,000 clones, roughly 79% of them singletons. Sequenced material: peripheral blood. The receptors derive from a woman of 80 years or more with COVID-19, enrolled during active disease.

This chain links TRBV3-1 (or the pseudogene TRBV3-2) with TRBJ2-7; a possible D gene is TRBD2 (6 bases). V was clipped by 5 bases and J by 3 bases, with 17 bases between them. In germline, CDR1 is LGHDT, CDR2 YNNKEL (reference sequence). This CDR3 is built from 15 residues. The CDR3 DNA follows: TGTGCCAGCAGCGCGTCCGGGGGAAAAATCTACGAGCAGTACTTC. Protein: CASSASGGKIYEQYF.

The rearrangement uses TRBV7-9 and TRBJ2-3, with D uncertain. The CDR3 contains 13 residues. CDR1 is SEHNR and CDR2 is FQNEAQ in the germline V gene (reference sequence). Trimming shortened V by 1 base and J by 8 bases, and 10 bases separated the two germline ends. This chain's CDR3 is CASSLGPSGTQYF. The CDR3 DNA reads as TGTGCCAGCAGCTTAGGCCCTTCGGGTACGCAGTATTTT.

V is TRBV6-2 or TRBV6-3 and J is TRBJ1-4; perhaps TRBD1 as D (6 bases). Germline V gives CDR1 MNHEY, CDR2 SVGEGT. The CDR3 is 13 amino acids. V shed 5 bases and J shed 5 bases, with 9 bases lying between them. CDR3 amino acids: CASSRDKNEKLFF. CDR3 DNA: TGTGCCAGCAGTCGGGACAAAAATGAAAAACTGTTTTTT.

This chain connects TRBV3-1 (or the pseudogene TRBV3-2) to TRBJ2-1; 7 bases fit TRBD2. This CDR3 has 16 residues. The germline V gene encodes CDR1 LGHDT and CDR2 YNNKEL (reference sequence). The ends lost 1 base at V and 6 bases at J; junction bases unmatched: 9. The CDR3 protein is CASSQVSTSFSNEQFF. The CDR3 DNA reads TGTGCCAGCAGCCAAGTCTCGACTAGCTTTAGCAATGAGCAGTTCTTC.